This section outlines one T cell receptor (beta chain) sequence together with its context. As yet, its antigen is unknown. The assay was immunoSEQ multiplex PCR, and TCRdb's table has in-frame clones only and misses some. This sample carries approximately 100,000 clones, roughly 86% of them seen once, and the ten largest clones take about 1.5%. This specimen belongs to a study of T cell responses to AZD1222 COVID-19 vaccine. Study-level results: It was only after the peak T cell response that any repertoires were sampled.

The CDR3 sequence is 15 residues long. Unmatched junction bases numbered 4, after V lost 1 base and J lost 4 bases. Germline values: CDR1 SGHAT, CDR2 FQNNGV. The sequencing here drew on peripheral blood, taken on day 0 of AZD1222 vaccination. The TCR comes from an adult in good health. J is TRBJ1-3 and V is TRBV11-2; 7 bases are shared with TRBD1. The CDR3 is CASSLVRGRGNTIYF. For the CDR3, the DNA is TGTGCCAGCAGCTTAGTTAGGGGGCGCGGAAACACCATATATTTT.